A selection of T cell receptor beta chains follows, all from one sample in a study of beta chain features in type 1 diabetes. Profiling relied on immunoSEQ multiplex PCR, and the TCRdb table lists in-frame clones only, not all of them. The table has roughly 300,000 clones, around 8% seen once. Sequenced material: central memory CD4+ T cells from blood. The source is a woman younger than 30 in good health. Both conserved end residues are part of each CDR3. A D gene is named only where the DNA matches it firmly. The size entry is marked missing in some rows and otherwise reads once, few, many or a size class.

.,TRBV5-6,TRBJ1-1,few,TGTGCCAGCAGCTTAGGGCGCACTGAAGCTTTCTTT,CASSLGRTEAFF
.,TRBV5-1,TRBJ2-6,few,TGCGCCAGCAGCTTGCTTTTTTCGGGCTCTGGGGCCAACGTCCTGACTTTC,CASSLLFSGSGANVLTF
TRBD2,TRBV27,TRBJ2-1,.,TGTGCCAGCAGTTTTCGAGCGGGAGGGCCTTCGGCCTACAATGAGCAGTTCTTC,CASSFRAGGPSAYNEQFF
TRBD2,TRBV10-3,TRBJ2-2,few,TGTGCCATCAGTGAGGCACTAGCGGGAGGCACCGGGGAGCTGTTTTTT,CAISEALAGGTGELFF
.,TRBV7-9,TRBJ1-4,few,TGTGCCAGCAGGGGAGGGGTGGTTGAAAAACTGTTTTTT,CASRGGVVEKLFF
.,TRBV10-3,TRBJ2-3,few,TGTGCCATCAGTGAGTCCCTTCCACAGGGTTCTAGCACAGATACGCAGTATTTT,CAISESLPQGSSTDTQYF
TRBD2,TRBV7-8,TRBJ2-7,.,TGTGCCAGCAGCCAGAAAGCTAGCGGGAGCTACGAGCAGTACTTC,CASSQKASGSYEQYF
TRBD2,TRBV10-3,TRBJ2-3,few,TGTGCCATCAGTGGAAGGGGACTAGCGGGAGGGCCTAGGCCAGATACGCAGTATTTT,CAISGRGLAGGPRPDTQYF
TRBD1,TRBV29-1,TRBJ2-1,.,TGCAGCGTTGTAGGCGACAGGGGGCCTGCCAATGAGCAGTTCTTC,CSVVGDRGPANEQFF
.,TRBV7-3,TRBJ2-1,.,TGTGCCAGCAGCATTATGAAGGGTAATGAGCAGTTCTTC,CASSIMKGNEQFF
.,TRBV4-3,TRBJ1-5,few,TGCGCCAGCAGCCAAGATCTGCCAGGCGTCGGTAGCAATCAGCCCCAGCATTTT,CASSQDLPGVGSNQPQHF
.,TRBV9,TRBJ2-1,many,TGTGCCAGCAGCGTAGAACCCAGCGGACTCTACAATGAGCAGTTCTTC,CASSVEPSGLYNEQFF
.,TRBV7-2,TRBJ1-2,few,TGTGCCAGCAGAAGAGACAGGCGGTATTATGGCTACACCTTC,CASRRDRRYYGYTF
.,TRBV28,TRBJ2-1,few,TGTGCCAGCAGTTTAACGGGAGCAAGTGAGCAGTTCTTC,CASSLTGASEQFF
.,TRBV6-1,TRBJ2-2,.,TGTGCCAGCAGGACCTTTATGGGGGAGCTGTTTTTT,CASRTFMGELFF
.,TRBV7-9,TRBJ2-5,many,TGTGCCAGCAGCGGCCGCCGGGGGCAAGAGACCCAGTACTTC,CASSGRRGQETQYF